This TCR beta chain is from a study of blood T cell repertoires in COVID-19. In the study overall: There were acute and convalescent COVID-19 samples, and they came from the United States, Italy and Spain. In each case, the material was cDNA or gDNA derived from T cells, B-cell-depleted T cells, or PBMCs.

Enrollment of patients from Seattle took place during active infection, with longitudinal follow-up. The CDR3 consists of 15 residues. J gave up 3 bases and V 0 bases, and 1 base lay outside the gene matches. In germline, CDR1 is SGHTS, CDR2 YDEGEE. Per the study methods: Researchers report that nucleated cell counts were estimated from reference gene primer amplification. Profiling relied on immunoSEQ multiplex PCR, and the TCRdb table lists in-frame clones only, not all of them. The V and J calls and clone size are taken from that table; D and trimming were inferred from the DNA. The sample yields approximately 260,000 clones, around 87% seen once.

This TCR derives from a woman aged 55 to 70 with COVID-19, enrolled during active disease. J is TRBJ2-5 and V is TRBV5-8, with 11 bases lining up with TRBD2. What was sequenced was peripheral blood. This chain's CDR3 is CASSLGLAGKETQYF. The CDR3 coding sequence is TGTGCCAGCAGCTTGGGACTAGCGGGGAAAGAGACCCAGTACTTC.